Sequencing of this TCR beta chain was carried out in a study of T cell changes during pregnancy in multiple sclerosis. Clones were sequenced by immunoSEQ multiplex PCR, and TCRdb holds only the in-frame ones, with some missing. The table shows approximately 35,000 clones, with approximately 92% occurring only once. The specimen was PBMCs (not recorded whether the cells were cultured). The sequence was obtained from a female donor with multiple sclerosis, enrolled in a pregnancy study.

CDR3 nucleotide sequence: TGTGCCAGCAGAGAGGAGGGCTCGATCTACAATGAGCAGTTCTTC. Amino acids: CASREEGSIYNEQFF. The chain links TRBV28 to TRBJ2-1, with a weak D call TRBD2 (6 bases). Germline V CDR1 and CDR2: MDHEN, SYDVKM. The CDR3 consists of 15 residues. Trimming pared 6 bases from V and 3 bases from J, leaving 15 bases between.